Reported below is one T cell receptor (beta chain). There is no known antigen for this receptor. It has no much larger one-base neighbor in the sample; base qualities were not kept. PBMCs were isolated by Ficoll-Paque density gradient centrifugation. Trimming accounts for 7 bases at V and 4 bases at J, while the number of junction bases matched to no gene is 12. The germline V gene supplies CDR1 MNHEY and CDR2 SVGAGI. The CDR3 contains 15 residues, cysteine and phenylalanine counted. The retained sequence is limited to the CDR3, 45 bases, with the frame set at the first base. The sequencer was an Illumina NovaSeq 6000. Using 5'RACE with constant-segment primers, TCRalpha and TCRbeta cDNA libraries were constructed, with sample barcodes and unique molecular identifiers added in the process. RNA was extracted from every sample with Trizol reagent. Amplification of the libraries took two PCR steps, and the second step added a second sample barcode plus Illumina TruSeq adapters. Sequencing of the libraries was done on an Illumina NovaSeq, producing 2 x 150 bp paired-end reads. Turning to the authors' computational methods: With migec v1.2.7, reads were demultiplexed and then collapsed into UMI-guided consensus sequences. Using mixcr v2.1.11, UMI consensuses were aligned to TRA and TRB V and J templates and then assembled into clonotypes. Clonotypes were classified as expanded or contracted when called significant by both edgeR and NoisET, with noise models trained on biological replicates. edgeR calls used a false discovery rate-adjusted p below 0.01 and a log2 fold-change threshold of 1. As an exploratory analysis of dynamics, PCA with hierarchical clustering was applied to max-normalized trajectories of the 1000 most abundant clonotypes. Each responding clone was given a CD4 or CD8 phenotype based on the CD4+ and CD8+ repertoires, which had been sequenced separately. TCRdb applied fastp at Q25 and MiXCR to the public reads, then kept only in-frame beta chains. Each entry merges the rows of one CDR3 protein and shows their most common DNA and genes. TCRdb's processing, not the study's, gives the V and J calls here. The sample has approximately 580,000 distinct CDR3 sequences on record, 20% of them singletons. Of the sample, around 12% falls within the top ten clones.

The source of the sample is a study of T-cell memory formation after mild COVID-19 (dated by TCRdb to 2020 to 2023). Regarding the study in general: TCR sequence clusters from the two donors were largely donor specific. Two young, previously healthy adult volunteers made up the cohort, one male and one female. In a couple of donors, T-cell clones that expanded and contracted after mild COVID-19 were tracked by sequencing TCRalpha and TCRbeta repertoires over time. What the authors observed across the whole study: Contracting CD4+ clones appeared mostly in the CM and EM memory subsets, whereas CD8+ clones were enriched in EMRA. Only two mild cases were covered in the study, and larger cohorts including severe cases with pre-infection samples were considered necessary. Some responding clones were detected in pre-infection memory, which suggested that pre-existing cross-reactive memory T cells had joined the SARS-CoV-2 response. From day 15 to 85, contracting clones showed balanced CD4/CD8 phenotypes, whereas a second wave of clones that expanded from day 15 to 37 leaned towards CD4+. SARS-CoV-2 specificity of the second-wave clones peaking on day 37 was not confirmed.

The clonotype originates from an adult woman who had mild COVID-19 (a few samples of this study predate the infection). The sample titles of this study are shuffled in the database, so cell type and time point are left out; the donor was told from shared clones. The source material was PBMCs or a T cell subset sorted from them (not recorded which). Recombination connected TRBV6-5 to TRBJ2-7; 8 central nucleotides agree with TRBD1. The nucleotides read TGTGCCAGCACTTCCCATGGACAGGGTAAATACGAGCAGTACTTC. Translated, this gives CASTSHGQGKYEQYF.